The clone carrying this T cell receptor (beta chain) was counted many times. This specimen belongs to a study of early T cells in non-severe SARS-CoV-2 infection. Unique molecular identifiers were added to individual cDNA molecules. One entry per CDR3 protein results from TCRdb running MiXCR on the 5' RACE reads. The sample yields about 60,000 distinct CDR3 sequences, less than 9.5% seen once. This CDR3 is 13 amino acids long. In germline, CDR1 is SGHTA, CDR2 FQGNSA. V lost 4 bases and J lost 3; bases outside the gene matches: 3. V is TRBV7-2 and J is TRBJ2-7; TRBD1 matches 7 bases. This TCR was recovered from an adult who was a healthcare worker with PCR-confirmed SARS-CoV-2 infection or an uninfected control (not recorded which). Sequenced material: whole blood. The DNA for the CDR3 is TGTGCCAGCAGCTCACGGACAGGCTACGAGCAGTACTTC. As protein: CASSSRTGYEQYF.